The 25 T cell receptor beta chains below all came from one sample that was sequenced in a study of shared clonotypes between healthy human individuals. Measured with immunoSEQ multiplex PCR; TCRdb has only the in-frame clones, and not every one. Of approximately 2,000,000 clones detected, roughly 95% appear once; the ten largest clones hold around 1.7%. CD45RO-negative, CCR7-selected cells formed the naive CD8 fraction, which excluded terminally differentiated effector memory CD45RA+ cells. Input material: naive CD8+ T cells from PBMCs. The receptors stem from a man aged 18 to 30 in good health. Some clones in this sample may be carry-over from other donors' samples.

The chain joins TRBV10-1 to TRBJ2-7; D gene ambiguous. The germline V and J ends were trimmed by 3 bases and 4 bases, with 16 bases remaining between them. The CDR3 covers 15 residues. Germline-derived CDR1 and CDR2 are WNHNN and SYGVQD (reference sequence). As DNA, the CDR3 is TGCGCCAGCAGTGATCATAGTGTATCCCGGTACGAGCAGTACTTC. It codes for CASSDHSVSRYEQYF.

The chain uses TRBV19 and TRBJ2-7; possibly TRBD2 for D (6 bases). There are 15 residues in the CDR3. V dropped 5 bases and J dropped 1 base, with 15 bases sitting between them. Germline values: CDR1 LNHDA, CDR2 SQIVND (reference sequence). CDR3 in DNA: TGTGCCAGTAGTCTCGGGGCTAGCGAATCCTACGAGCAGTACTTC. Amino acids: CASSLGASESYEQYF.

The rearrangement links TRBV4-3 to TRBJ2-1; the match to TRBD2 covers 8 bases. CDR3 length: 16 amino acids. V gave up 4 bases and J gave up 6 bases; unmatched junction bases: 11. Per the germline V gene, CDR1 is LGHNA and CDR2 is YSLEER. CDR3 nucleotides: TGCGCCAGCAGCCGAGAAGCGGGAGTAAGGGGCAATGAGCAGTTCTTC. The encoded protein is CASSREAGVRGNEQFF.

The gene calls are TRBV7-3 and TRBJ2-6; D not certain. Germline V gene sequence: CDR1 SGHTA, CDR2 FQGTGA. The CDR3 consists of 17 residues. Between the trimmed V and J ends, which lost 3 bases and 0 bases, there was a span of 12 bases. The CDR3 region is CASSLTPTRSGANVLTF. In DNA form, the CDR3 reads TGTGCCAGCAGCTTGACACCGACCCGCTCTGGGGCCAACGTCCTGACTTTC.

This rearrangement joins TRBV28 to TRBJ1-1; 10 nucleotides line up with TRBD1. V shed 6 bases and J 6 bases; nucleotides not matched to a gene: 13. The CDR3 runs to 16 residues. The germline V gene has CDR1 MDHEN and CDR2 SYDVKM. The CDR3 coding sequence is TGTGCCAGCAGCCCCAGACAGGGGGCAAGTAGGTCTGAAGCTTTCTTT. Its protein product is CASSPRQGASRSEAFF.

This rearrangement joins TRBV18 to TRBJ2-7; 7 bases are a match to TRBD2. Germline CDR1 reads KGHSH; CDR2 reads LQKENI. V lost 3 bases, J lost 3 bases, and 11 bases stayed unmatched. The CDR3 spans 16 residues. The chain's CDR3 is CASSPTGRSTIYEQYF. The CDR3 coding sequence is TGTGCCAGCTCACCCACCGGGAGGAGCACCATCTACGAGCAGTACTTC.

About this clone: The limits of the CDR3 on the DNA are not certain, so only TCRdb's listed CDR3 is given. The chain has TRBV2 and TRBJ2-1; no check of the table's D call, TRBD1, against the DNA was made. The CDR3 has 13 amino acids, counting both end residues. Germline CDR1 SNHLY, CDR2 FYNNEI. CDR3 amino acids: CASTPGGPLWQFF.

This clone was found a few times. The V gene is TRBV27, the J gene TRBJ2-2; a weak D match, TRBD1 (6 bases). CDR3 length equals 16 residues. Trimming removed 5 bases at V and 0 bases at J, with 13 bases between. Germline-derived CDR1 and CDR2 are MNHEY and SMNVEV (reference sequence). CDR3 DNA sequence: TGTGCCAGCAGTGTCCATGGGACACCGAACACCGGGGAGCTGTTTTTT. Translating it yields CASSVHGTPNTGELFF.

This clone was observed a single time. The DNA for the CDR3 is TGTGCCAGCAGTCCCCAGGGGGCGTACGGAAACACCATATATTTT. Its translation is CASSPQGAYGNTIYF. The genes are TRBV27 and TRBJ1-3; 8 nucleotides agree with TRBD1. Germline lookup yields CDR1 MNHEY and CDR2 SMNVEV (reference sequence). V shed 5 bases and J 4 bases; nucleotides not matched to a gene: 7. This CDR3 has 15 amino acids.

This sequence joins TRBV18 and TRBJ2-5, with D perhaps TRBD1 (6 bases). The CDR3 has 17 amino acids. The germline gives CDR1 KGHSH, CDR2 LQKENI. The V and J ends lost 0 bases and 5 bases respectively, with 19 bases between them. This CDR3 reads CASSPPINSLRGETQYF. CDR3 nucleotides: TGTGCCAGCTCACCACCGATCAACTCCCTAAGGGGGGAGACCCAGTACTTC.

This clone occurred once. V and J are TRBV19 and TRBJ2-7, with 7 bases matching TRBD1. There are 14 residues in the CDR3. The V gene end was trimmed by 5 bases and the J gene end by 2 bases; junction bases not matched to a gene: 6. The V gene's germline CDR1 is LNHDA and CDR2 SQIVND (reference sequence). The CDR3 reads CASSATGTAYEQYF. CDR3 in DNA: TGTGCCAGTAGTGCCACCGGGACAGCCTACGAGCAGTACTTC.

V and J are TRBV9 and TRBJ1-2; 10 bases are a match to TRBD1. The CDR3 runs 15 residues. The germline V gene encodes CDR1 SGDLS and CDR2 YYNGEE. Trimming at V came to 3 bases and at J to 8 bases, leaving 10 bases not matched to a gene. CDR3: CASSARQGASGGYTF. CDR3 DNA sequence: TGTGCCAGCAGCGCCCGACAGGGGGCCAGTGGAGGCTACACCTTC.

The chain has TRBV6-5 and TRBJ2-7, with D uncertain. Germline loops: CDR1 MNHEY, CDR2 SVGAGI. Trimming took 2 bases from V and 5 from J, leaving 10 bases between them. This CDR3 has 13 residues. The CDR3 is CASSYPSSHEQYF. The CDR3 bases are TGTGCCAGCAGTTACCCCAGTTCCCACGAGCAGTACTTC.

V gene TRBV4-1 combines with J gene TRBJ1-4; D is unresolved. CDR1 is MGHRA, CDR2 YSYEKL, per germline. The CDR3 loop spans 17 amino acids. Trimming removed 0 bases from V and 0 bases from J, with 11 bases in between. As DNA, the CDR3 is TGCGCCAGCAGCCAAGAGTGGGGATACTCAACTAATGAAAAACTGTTTTTT. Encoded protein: CASSQEWGYSTNEKLFF.

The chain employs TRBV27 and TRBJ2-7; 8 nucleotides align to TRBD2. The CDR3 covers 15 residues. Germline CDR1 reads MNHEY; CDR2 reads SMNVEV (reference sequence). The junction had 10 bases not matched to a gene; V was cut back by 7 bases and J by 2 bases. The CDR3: CASTVLAGAAYEQYF. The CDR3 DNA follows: TGTGCCAGCACCGTCCTAGCGGGTGCTGCCTACGAGCAGTACTTC.

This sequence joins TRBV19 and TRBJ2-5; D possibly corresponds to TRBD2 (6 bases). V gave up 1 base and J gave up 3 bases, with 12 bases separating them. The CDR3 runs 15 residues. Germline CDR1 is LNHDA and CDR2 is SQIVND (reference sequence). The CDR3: CASSIAGESEETQYF. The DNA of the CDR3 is TGTGCCAGTAGTATAGCGGGGGAATCTGAAGAGACCCAGTACTTC.

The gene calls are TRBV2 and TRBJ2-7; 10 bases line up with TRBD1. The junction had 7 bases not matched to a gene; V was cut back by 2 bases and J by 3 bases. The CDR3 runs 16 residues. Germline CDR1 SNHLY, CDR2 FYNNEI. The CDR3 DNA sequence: TGTGCCAGCAGTGAAAGTGTGGGGACAGGGGTCTACGAGCAGTACTTC. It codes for CASSESVGTGVYEQYF.

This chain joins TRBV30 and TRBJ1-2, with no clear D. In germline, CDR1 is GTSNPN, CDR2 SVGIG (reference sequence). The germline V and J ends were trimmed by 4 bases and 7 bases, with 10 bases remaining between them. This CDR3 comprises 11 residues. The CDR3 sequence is CAWTLSGGYTF. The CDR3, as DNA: TGTGCCTGGACCCTCAGTGGTGGCTACACCTTC. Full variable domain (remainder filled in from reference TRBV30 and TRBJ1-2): SQTIHQWPATLVQPVGSPLSLECTVEGTSNPNLYWYRQAAGRGLQLLFYSVGIGQISSEVPQNLSASRPQDRQFILSSKKLLLSDSGFYLCAWTLSGGYTFGSGTRLTVV.

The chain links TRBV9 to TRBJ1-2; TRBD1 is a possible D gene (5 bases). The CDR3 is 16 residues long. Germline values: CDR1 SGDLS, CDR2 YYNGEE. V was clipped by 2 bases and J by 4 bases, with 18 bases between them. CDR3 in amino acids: CASSVPLGPEGYGYTF. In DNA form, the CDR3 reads TGTGCCAGCAGCGTCCCCCTGGGACCGGAGGGCTATGGCTACACCTTC.

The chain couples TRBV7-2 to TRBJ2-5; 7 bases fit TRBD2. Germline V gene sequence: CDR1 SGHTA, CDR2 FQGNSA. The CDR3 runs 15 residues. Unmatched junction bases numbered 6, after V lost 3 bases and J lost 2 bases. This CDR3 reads CASSLWGGRQETQYF. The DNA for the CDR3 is TGTGCCAGCAGCTTGTGGGGAGGGCGGCAAGAGACCCAGTACTTC. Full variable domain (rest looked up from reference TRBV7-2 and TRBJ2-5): GAGVSQSPSNKVTEKGKDVELRCDPISGHTALYWYRQSLGQGLEFLIYFQGNSAPDKSGLPSDRFSAERTGGSVSTLTIQRTQQEDSAVYLCASSLWGGRQETQYFGPGTRLLVL.

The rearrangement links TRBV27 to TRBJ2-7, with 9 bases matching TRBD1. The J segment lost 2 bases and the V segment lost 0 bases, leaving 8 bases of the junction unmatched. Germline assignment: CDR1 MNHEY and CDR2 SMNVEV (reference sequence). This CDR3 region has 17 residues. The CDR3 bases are TGTGCCAGCAGTTTATCCTTCGGGGACAGGGTCCCCTACGAGCAGTACTTC. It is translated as CASSLSFGDRVPYEQYF.

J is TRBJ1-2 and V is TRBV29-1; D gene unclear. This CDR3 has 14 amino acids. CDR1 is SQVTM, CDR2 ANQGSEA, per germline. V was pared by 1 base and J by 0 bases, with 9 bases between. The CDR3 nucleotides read TGCAGCGTTGAAGGGGCACTTACTAACTATGGCTACACCTTC. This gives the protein CSVEGALTNYGYTF.

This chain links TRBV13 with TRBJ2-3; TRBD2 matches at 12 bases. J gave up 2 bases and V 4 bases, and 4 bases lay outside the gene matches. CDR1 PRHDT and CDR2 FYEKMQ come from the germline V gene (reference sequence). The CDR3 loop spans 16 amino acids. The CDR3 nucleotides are TGTGCCAGCAGCTCACGGACTAGCGGGACCACAGATACGCAGTATTTT. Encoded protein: CASSSRTSGTTDTQYF.

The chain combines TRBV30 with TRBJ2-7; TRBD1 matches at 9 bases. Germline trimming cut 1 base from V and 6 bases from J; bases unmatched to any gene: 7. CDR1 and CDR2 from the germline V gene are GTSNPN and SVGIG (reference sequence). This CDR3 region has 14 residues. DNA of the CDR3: TGTGCCTGGAGTGAGGGACAGGGAGTGGGCGAGCAGTACTTC. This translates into CAWSEGQGVGEQYF.

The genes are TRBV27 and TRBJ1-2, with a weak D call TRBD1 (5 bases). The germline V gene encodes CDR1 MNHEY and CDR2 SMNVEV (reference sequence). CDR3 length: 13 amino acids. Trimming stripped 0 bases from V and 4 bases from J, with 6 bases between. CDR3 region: CASSLSGPYGYTF. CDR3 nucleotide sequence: TGTGCCAGCAGTTTATCGGGGCCCTATGGCTACACCTTC.